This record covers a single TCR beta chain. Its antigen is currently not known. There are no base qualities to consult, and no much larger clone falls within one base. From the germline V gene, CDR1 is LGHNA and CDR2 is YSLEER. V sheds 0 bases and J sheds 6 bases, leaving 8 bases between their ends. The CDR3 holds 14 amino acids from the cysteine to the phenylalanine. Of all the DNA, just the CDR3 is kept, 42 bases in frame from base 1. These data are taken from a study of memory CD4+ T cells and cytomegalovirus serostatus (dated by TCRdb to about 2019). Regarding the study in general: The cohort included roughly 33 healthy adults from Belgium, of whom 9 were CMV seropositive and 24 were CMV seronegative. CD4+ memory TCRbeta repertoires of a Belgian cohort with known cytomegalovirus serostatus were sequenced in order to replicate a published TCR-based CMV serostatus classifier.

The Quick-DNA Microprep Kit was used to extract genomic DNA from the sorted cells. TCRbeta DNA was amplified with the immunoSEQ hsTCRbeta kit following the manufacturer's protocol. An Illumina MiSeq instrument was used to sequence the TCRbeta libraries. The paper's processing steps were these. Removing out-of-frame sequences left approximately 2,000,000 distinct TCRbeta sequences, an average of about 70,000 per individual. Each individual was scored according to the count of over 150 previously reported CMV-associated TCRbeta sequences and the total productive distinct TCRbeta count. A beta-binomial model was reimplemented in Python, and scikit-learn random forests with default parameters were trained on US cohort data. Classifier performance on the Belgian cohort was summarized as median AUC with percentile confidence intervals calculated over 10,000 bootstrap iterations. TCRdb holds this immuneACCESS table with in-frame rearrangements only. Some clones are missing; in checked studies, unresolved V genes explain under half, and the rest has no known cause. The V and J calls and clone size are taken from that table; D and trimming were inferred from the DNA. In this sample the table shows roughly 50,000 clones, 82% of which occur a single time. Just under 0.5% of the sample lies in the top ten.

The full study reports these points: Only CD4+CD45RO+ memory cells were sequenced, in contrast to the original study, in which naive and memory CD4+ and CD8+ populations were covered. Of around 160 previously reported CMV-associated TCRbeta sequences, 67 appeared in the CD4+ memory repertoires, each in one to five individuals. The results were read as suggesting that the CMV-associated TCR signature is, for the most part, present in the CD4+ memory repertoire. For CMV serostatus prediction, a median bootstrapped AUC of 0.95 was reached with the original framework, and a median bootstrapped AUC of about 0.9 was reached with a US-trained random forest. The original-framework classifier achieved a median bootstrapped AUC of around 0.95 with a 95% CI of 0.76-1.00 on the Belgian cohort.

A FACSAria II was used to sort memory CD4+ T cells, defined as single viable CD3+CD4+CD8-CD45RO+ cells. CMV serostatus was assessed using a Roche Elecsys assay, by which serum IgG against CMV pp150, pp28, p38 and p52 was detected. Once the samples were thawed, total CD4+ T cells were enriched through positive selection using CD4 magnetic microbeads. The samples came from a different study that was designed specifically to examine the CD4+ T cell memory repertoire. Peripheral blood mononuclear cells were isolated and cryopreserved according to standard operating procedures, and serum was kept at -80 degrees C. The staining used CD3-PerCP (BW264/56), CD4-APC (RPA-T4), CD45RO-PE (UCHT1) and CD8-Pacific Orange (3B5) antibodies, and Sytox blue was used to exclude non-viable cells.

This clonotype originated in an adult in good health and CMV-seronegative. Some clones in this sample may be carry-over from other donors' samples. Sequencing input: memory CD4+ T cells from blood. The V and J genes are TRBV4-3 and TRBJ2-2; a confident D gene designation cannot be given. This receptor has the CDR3 CASSQDSRAGELFF. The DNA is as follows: TGCGCCAGCAGCCAAGATTCCCGGGCCGGGGAGCTGTTTTTT.